This T cell receptor (beta chain) was captured by sequencing in a study of persistence of HIV-infected CD4 T cells. Nonspecific anti-CD3/anti-CD28 bead stimulation represents the broad CD4+ T cell repertoire. Responding CD4+ T cells were sorted by upregulation of both CD40 ligand and CD69. This CDR3 comprises 15 residues. CDR1 is LNHNV and CDR2 is YYDKDF in the germline V gene (reference sequence). V dropped 0 bases and J dropped 2 bases, with 9 bases sitting between them. Sequencing used immunoSEQ version 4 in survey mode. Some clones are missing from TCRdb's copy, which holds only in-frame ones; the method was immunoSEQ multiplex PCR. This table has about 47,000 clones, roughly nine tenths appearing once. Remarks on this clone: The antigen remains undetermined.

The TCR comes from an adult man with HIV who was CMV-seropositive. Sequencing used CD4+ T cells sorted from PBMCs after approximately 19-hour stimulation, obtained from a patient who received antiretroviral therapy. The chain couples TRBV15 to TRBJ2-3; D uncertain. The CDR3 DNA sequence: TGTGCCACCAGCAGAGATCGGCAGACCACAGATACGCAGTATTTT. Translating it yields CATSRDRQTTDTQYF.